A single sample is the source of the 16 T cell receptor beta chains below, sequenced in a study of beta chain features in type 1 diabetes. Every isolated RNA sample was fully reverse transcribed, so sequencing captured expressed TCRB transcripts. Some clones are missing from TCRdb's copy, which holds only in-frame ones; the method was immunoSEQ multiplex PCR. The sample holds about 140,000 clones, 6.9% seen once. The sequencing input was central memory CD4+ T cells from blood. Receptor source: a woman aged 30 to 39 in good health.

In its sample, this clone was seen a few times. The rearrangement links TRBV7-8 to TRBJ2-1, with TRBD2 matching 12 bases. The J segment lost 0 bases and the V segment lost 5 bases, leaving 14 bases of the junction unmatched. The CDR3 sequence is 20 residues long. Germline CDR1 reads SGHVS; CDR2 reads FQNEAQ. The CDR3 nucleotides are TGTGCCAGCAGCCCAACCCTAGGACTAGCGGGACAGCACTCCTACAATGAGCAGTTCTTC. This sequence encodes CASSPTLGLAGQHSYNEQFF.

The V call is TRBV4-3, the J call TRBJ2-7; 9 bases align to TRBD2. Per the germline V gene, CDR1 is LGHNA and CDR2 is YSLEER. The CDR3 runs 15 residues. V lost 4 bases, J lost 2 bases, and 6 bases stayed unmatched. DNA for the CDR3: TGCGCCAGCAGCCCACTTAGCGGGGGTACCTACGAGCAGTACTTC. This encodes CASSPLSGGTYEQYF.

The sample holds one count of this clone. This chain uses TRBV5-4 with TRBJ2-3, with D possibly being TRBD2 (5 bases). V lost 0 bases, J lost 0 bases, and 14 bases lay in between. This CDR3 has 17 residues. Looked up from germline, CDR1 is SGHNT and CDR2 is YYREEE (reference sequence). CDR3 sequence: CASSLAEAEASTDTQYF. In DNA, the CDR3 is TGTGCCAGCAGCTTGGCCGAAGCGGAAGCTAGCACAGATACGCAGTATTTT.

The table lists this clone with a few counts. The V call is TRBV4-2, the J call TRBJ2-2; 8 bases agree with TRBD1. The CDR3 extends over 16 amino acids. After removal of 1 base from V and 3 bases from J, the junction contained 4 bases not matched to a gene. CDR1 is LGHNA, CDR2 YNFKEQ, per germline. The CDR3 bases are TGTGCCAGCAGCCAAGGACAGGGGTTATACACCGGGGAGCTGTTTTTT. Translating gives CASSQGQGLYTGELFF.

In this sample, this clone turned up many times. V usage is TRBV29-1 and J usage is TRBJ2-5; D gene unclear. This CDR3 is 13 amino acids long. The germline V gene has CDR1 SQVTM and CDR2 ANQGSEA. Trimming took off 2 bases at V and 3 bases at J, with 10 bases between the two ends. The CDR3 DNA reads TGCAGCGTTGAACAACAGTTTAAAGAGACCCAGTACTTC. Protein sequence: CSVEQQFKETQYF.

This clone showed up many times. The chain joins TRBV5-1 to TRBJ2-2, with 7 bases matching TRBD1. The germline gives CDR1 SGHRS, CDR2 YFSETQ. V lost 4 bases and J lost 4; bases outside the gene matches: 4. The CDR3 has 14 amino acids. The CDR3 DNA follows: TGCGCCAGCAGCATGACAGGGTCCACCGGGGAGCTGTTTTTT. The encoded protein is CASSMTGSTGELFF.

This rearrangement joins TRBV7-2 to TRBJ2-7; 7 bases map to TRBD2. CDR3 length equals 16 residues. In germline, CDR1 is SGHTA, CDR2 FQGNSA. Trimming removed 4 bases from V and 0 bases from J; junction bases left unmatched: 9. In DNA form, the CDR3 reads TGTGCCAGCAGCTCACGGGTTAGCGGGTTCTCCTACGAGCAGTACTTC. It translates to CASSSRVSGFSYEQYF.

Ten or more counts support this clone. The chain couples TRBV14 to TRBJ2-7, with TRBD2 as a possible D gene (5 bases). This CDR3 has 12 residues. Germline CDR1 SGHDN, CDR2 FVKESK. Trimming removed 0 bases from V and 6 bases from J, with 6 bases in between. DNA for the CDR3: TGTGCCAGCAGCCAAGATCGGGGCGAGCAGTACTTC. This codes for CASSQDRGEQYF.

This chain connects TRBV7-9 to TRBJ1-4; D is unclear. The CDR3 covers 12 residues. Germline V gene sequence: CDR1 SEHNR, CDR2 FQNEAQ (reference sequence). The V gene lost 1 base and the J gene lost 17 bases, with 14 bases spanning the gap. CDR3 bases: TGTGCCAGCAGCTTAGATGACCGGGCGGGTTTTTTT. Translation: CASSLDDRAGFF.

This chain links TRBV7-2 with TRBJ2-3; D gene ambiguous. This CDR3 spans 15 amino acids. The V and J ends lost 1 base and 0 bases respectively, with 8 bases between them. Germline CDR1 is SGHTA and CDR2 is FQGNSA. Here the CDR3 DNA reads TGTGCCAGCAGCTTAGTCGTCAGTAGCACAGATACGCAGTATTTT. Its protein is CASSLVVSSTDTQYF.

The V and J genes are TRBV5-4 and TRBJ2-3; D might be TRBD2 (6 bases). This CDR3 has 15 residues. Germline values: CDR1 SGHNT, CDR2 YYREEE (reference sequence). V was clipped by 4 bases and J by 0 bases, with 12 bases between them. CDR3 sequence: CASSRLRGSTDTQYF. The CDR3 DNA is TGTGCCAGCAGCCGCTTACGGGGGAGCACAGATACGCAGTATTTT.

This clone was seen many times. For the CDR3, the DNA is TGCAGCGTTGCCGGCAGGGGGGCTGTCACTGAAGCTTTCTTT. Amino acid sequence: CSVAGRGAVTEAFF. This sequence joins TRBV29-1 and TRBJ1-1, with 7 bases matching TRBD1. The J segment lost 4 bases and the V segment lost 4 bases, leaving 9 bases of the junction unmatched. Germline V gene sequence: CDR1 SQVTM, CDR2 ANQGSEA. The CDR3 contains 14 residues.

This clone has a handful of counts. V and J are TRBV11-3 and TRBJ2-1; possibly TRBD1 for D (5 bases). The CDR3 contains 12 residues. With 5 bases removed from V and 10 bases from J, the gap between germline ends came to 12 bases. Germline values: CDR1 SGHNT, CDR2 YENEEA. CDR3 in amino acids: CASSPQGVEQFF. The CDR3 DNA follows: TGTGCCAGCAGCCCCCAGGGCGTCGAGCAGTTCTTC.

This clone was observed a single time. A junction boundary mismatches the germline segment, possibly from a read error. The chain is built from TRBV5-4 and TRBJ2-4; 8 bases match TRBD1. Germline assignment: CDR1 SGHNT and CDR2 YYREEE (reference sequence). There are 14 residues in the CDR3. The CDR3 DNA is TGCGCCAGCAGCACCACAGGGGGCAAAAACATTCAGTACTTC. Amino acid sequence: CASSTTGGKNIQYF.

V gene TRBV9 combines with J gene TRBJ2-7, with D tentatively TRBD1 (5 bases). V was pared by 0 bases and J by 4 bases, with 14 bases between. The CDR3 loop spans 15 amino acids. CDR1 SGDLS and CDR2 YYNGEE come from the germline V gene. Here the CDR3 DNA reads TGTGCCAGCAGCGTAGCTGGGGCTAGTATGTACGAGCAGTACTTC. Translation: CASSVAGASMYEQYF.

The V gene is TRBV7-8, the J gene TRBJ2-7; 11 positions agree with TRBD2. The CDR3 sequence is 17 residues long. CDR1 is SGHVS, CDR2 FQNEAQ, per germline. Trimming at V came to 1 base and at J to 4 bases, leaving 9 bases not matched to a gene. CDR3 nucleotides: TGTGCCAGCAGCTTAGTGGTAGCGGGAGGGACGTCTTACGAGCAGTACTTC. It codes for CASSLVVAGGTSYEQYF.